These 3 T cell receptor beta chains were all obtained from the same sample, sequenced in a study of tumor-infiltrating lymphocytes in primary liver carcinoma. Germline DNA was also extracted, with blood RNA taken from unsorted whole blood. The input was approximately 0.45 ug total RNA; TCR beta cDNA was made from it with a constant-region primer. Libraries for TCR beta were built through three nested multiplex PCR rounds, which together made up a slightly modified ARM-PCR procedure. TRBV1-TRBV30 forward primers and a C-beta reverse primer were used in the first two PCR rounds, which each ran for about 11 cycles. One entry per CDR3 protein results from TCRdb running MiXCR on the multiplex PCR reads. The table records almost 200,000 distinct CDR3 sequences, almost 65% of them present only once. Sequenced: peripheral blood. These receptors originate from a woman in her fifties or sixties with primary liver carcinoma and hepatitis B virus infection.

CDR3 sequence (DNA): TGTGCCACCCAGGGCTTAAGAAACACCGGGGAGCTGTTTTTT. Its translation is CATQGLRNTGELFF. V gene TRBV10-3 combines with J gene TRBJ2-2; TRBD1 might be the D (5 bases). The CDR3 consists of 14 residues. CDR1 and CDR2 from the germline V gene are ENHRY and SYGVKD. V lost 10 bases and J 2 bases, leaving 14 bases between the germline ends.

On this clonotype: At one boundary the junction diverges from the germline segment, which might be a read error. The CDR3 bases are TGCGCCAGCAGACGCTCCAGGGGCGAAAGCACAGATACGCACTATTTT. Translation gives CASRRSRGESTDTHYF. The V and J genes are TRBV5-1 and TRBJ2-3; D might be TRBD1 (6 bases). This CDR3 has 16 amino acids. Germline V gives CDR1 SGHRS, CDR2 YFSETQ.

This rearrangement joins TRBV7-8 to TRBJ1-1, with D uncertain. CDR1 and CDR2 from the germline V gene are SGHVS and FQNEAQ. Trimming stripped 3 bases from V and 4 bases from J, with 9 bases between. The CDR3 contains 13 residues. For the CDR3, the DNA is TGTGCCAGCAGCTTCGGTACGGGCACTGAAGCTTTCTTT. It codes for CASSFGTGTEAFF.